The T cell receptor (beta chain) described here comes from a study of T cell responses to AZD1222 COVID-19 vaccine. The repertoire was sequenced with immunoSEQ multiplex PCR; TCRdb's copy has only in-frame clones and lacks some. This table holds some 180,000 clones, roughly 93% found once. General study findings and limits: Compared with day 0, the breadth and depth of the Spike-specific TCR repertoire rose significantly after two doses of AZD1222. The donors showed a predominance of white British ancestry and of females, with possible underestimation of clonal diversity. Without day 14 samples, only post-peak T cell repertoires were studied. Only five to seven AZD1222 recipients were seropositive at baseline.

Notes on this clone: Its antigen is not known.

The material sequenced was peripheral blood, taken 28 days after the second dose of the MenACWY control vaccine. The sequence came from an adult who received the MenACWY meningococcal vaccine as a control.

The CDR3 bases are TGCAGCGCCAAGACAGGGTCTAATGAAAAACTGTTTTTT. Translating it yields CSAKTGSNEKLFF. This sequence joins TRBV29-1 and TRBJ1-4, with 7 positions matching TRBD1. The CDR3 loop spans 13 amino acids. The V gene end was trimmed by 7 bases and the J gene end by 3 bases; junction bases not matched to a gene: 5. From germline, CDR1 is SQVTM and CDR2 ANQGSEA. The variable domain in full, completed from reference TRBV29-1 and TRBJ1-4, reads SAVISQKPSRDICQRGTSLTIQCQVDSQVTMMFWYRQQPGQSLTLIATANQGSEATYESGFVIDKFPISRPNLTFSTLTVSNMSPEDSSIYLCSAKTGSNEKLFFGSGTQLSVL.